This T cell receptor beta chain came from a study of CD8 T cells in Susac syndrome. TCR beta sequencing covered blood CD8+ and CD4+ T cells. The CD8+ and CD4+ T cells were negatively isolated, with the TEMRA cells enriched by FACS. Study-level findings and limits: The CD4+ T cell repertoire of patients with Susac syndrome showed no detectable clonal expansion.

After extraction with the RNeasy kit, roughly 0.5 to 1 ug of the RNA was reverse transcribed using random hexamers. The amplification used immunoSEQ multiplex PCR on TCR beta CDR3; it spanned 54 Vbeta and 13 Jbeta. MiXCR, applied by TCRdb to the immunoSEQ multiplex PCR reads, yields one record per CDR3 protein. The repertoire holds 200,000 to 250,000 distinct CDR3 sequences, with less than 95% as singletons. Note on this clonotype: The antigen is unknown. A junction end diverges from the germline sequence, so it may reflect a read error.

The length of the CDR3 is 14 residues. Germline values: CDR1 SSHAT, CDR2 FNYEAQ (reference sequence). The sample taken for sequencing was CD4+ T cells from PBMCs. The source is a human donor with Susac syndrome. The gene calls are TRBV7-7 and TRBJ2-2, with 7 nucleotides matching TRBD2. CDR3 sequence: CASSLAGNTGELFF. CDR3 DNA: TGTGCTAGCAGCTTAGCGGGGAACACCGGGGAGCTGTTTTTT.